This paragraph reports one T cell receptor (beta chain). Its cognate antigen is unknown. The data belong to a study of glioma-infiltrating T cells after dendritic cell vaccination. Broader study findings: No direct clonality-survival link was found; a diverse polyclonal response may matter.

J lost 2 bases, V lost 5 bases, and 5 bases had no gene match. This CDR3 contains 13 residues. The germline CDR1 and CDR2 sequences are GTSNPN and SVGIG (reference sequence). Fresh-frozen tumor tissue and more than two years of survival data were available for all. Generated by immunoSEQ multiplex PCR, the TCRdb table keeps only in-frame clones and is missing some. Of under 100,000 clones listed, 70% to 80% are singletons. The input for sequencing was blood, taken before dendritic cell vaccination. The rearrangement joins TRBV30 to TRBJ1-1; TRBD1 matches 7 bases. This sequence originates from a human donor with glioblastoma. This chain's CDR3 is CAWAGTANTEAFF. The DNA of the CDR3 is TGTGCCTGGGCCGGGACAGCCAACACTGAAGCTTTCTTT.